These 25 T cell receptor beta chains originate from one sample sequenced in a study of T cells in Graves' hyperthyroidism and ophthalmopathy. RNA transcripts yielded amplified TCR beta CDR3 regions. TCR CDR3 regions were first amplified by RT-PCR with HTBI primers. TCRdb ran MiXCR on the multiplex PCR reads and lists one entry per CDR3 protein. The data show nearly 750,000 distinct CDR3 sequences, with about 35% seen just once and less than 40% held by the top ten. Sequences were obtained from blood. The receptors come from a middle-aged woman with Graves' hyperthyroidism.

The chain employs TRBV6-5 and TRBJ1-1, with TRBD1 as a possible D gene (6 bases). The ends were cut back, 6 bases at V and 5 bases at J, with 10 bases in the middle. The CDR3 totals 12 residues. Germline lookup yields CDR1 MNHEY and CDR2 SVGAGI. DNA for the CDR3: TGTGCCAGCAGGGGGGGGCGGACTGAAGCTTTCTTT. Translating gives CASRGGRTEAFF.

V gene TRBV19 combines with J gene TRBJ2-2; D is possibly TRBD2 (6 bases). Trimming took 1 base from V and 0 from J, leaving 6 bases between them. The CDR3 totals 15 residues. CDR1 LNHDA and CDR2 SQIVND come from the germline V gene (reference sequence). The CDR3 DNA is TGTGCCAGTAGTATAGGGACTACGAACACCGGGGAGCTGTTTTTT. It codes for CASSIGTTNTGELFF.

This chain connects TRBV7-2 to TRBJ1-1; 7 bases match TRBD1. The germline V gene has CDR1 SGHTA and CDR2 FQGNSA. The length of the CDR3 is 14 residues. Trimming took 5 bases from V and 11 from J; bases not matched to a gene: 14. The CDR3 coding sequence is TGTGCCAGCAGCCCCCGGACAGGAACTGGTGGGGCTTTCTTT. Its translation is CASSPRTGTGGAFF.

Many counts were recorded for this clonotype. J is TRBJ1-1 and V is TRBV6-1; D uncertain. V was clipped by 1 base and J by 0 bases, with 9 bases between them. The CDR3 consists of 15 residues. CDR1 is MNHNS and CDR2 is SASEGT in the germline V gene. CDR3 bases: TGTGCCAGCAGTGAAGGGGCAGGAGTGAACACTGAAGCTTTCTTT. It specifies CASSEGAGVNTEAFF.

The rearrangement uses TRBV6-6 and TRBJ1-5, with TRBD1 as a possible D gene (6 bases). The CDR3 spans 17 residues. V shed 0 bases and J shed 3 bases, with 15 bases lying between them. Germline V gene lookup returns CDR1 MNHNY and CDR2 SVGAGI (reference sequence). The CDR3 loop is CASSYSRGPEYNQPQHF. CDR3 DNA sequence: TGTGCCAGCAGTTACTCGCGGGGGCCGGAGTACAATCAGCCCCAGCATTTT.

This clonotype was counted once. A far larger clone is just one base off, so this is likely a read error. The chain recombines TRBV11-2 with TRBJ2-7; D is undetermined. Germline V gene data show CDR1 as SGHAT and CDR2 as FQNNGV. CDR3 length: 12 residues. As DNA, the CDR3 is TGTGCCAGCAGCTTAGGGCGGTACGGGCAGTACTTC. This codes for CASSLGRYGQYF.

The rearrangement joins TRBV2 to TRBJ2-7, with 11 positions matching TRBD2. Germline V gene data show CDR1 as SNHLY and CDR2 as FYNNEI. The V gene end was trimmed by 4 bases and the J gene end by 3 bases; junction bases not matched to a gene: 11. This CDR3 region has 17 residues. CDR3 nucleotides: TGTGCCAGCAGTGTTGCACTAGCGGGAGACTGGGGCTACGAGCAGTACTTC. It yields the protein CASSVALAGDWGYEQYF.

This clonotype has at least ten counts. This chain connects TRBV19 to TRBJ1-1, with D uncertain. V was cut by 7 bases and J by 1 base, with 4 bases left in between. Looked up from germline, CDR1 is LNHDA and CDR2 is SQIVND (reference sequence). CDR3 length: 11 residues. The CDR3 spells CASKGNTEAFF. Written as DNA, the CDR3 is TGTGCCAGTAAGGGGAACACTGAAGCTTTCTTT. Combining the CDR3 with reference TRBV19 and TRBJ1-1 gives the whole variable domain DGGITQSPKYLFRKEGQNVTLSCEQNLNHDAMYWYRQDPGQGLRLIYYSQIVNDFQKGDIAEGYSVSREKKESFPLTVTSAQKNPTAFYLCASKGNTEAFFGQGTRLTVV.

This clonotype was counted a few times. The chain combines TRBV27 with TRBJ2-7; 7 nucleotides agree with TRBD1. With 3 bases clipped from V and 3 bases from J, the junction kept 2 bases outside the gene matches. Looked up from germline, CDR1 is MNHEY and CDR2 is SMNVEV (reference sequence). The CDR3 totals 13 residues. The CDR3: CASSFAGGYEQYF. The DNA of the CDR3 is TGTGCCAGCAGTTTTGCAGGGGGCTACGAGCAGTACTTC.

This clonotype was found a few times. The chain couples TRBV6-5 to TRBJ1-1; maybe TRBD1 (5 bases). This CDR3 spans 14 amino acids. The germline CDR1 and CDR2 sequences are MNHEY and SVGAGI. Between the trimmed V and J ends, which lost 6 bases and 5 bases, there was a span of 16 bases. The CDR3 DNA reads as TGTGCCAGCAGCACAGACCGCTGGGGGACTGAAGCTTTCTTT. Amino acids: CASSTDRWGTEAFF.

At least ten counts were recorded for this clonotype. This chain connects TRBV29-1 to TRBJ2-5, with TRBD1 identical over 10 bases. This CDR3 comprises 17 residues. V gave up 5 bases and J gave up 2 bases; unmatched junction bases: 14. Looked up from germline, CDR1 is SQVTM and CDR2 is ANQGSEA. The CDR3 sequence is CSVLTRPGQGKQETQYF. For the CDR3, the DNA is TGCAGCGTTCTCACCCGCCCGGGACAGGGGAAACAAGAGACCCAGTACTTC.

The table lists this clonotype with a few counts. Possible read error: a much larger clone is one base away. The CDR3 DNA sequence: TGTGCCAGCAGCCACTGGACTAGCGGGAGTTACGAGCAGTACTTC. As protein: CASSHWTSGSYEQYF. The chain recombines TRBV7-2 with TRBJ2-7, with TRBD2 matching 13 bases. Losses at the gene ends were 5 bases for V and 4 bases for J; bases not matched to a gene: 5. Germline CDR1 and CDR2: SGHTA and FQGNSA. The CDR3 sequence is 15 residues long. Complete variable domain (other parts from reference TRBV7-2 and TRBJ2-7): GAGVSQSPSNKVTEKGKDVELRCDPISGHTALYWYRQSLGQGLEFLIYFQGNSAPDKSGLPSDRFSAERTGGSVSTLTIQRTQQEDSAVYLCASSHWTSGSYEQYFGPGTRLTVT.

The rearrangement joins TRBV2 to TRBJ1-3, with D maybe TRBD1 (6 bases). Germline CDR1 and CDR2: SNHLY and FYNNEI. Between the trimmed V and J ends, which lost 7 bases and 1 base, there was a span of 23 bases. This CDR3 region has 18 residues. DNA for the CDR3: TGTGCCAGCAATCCCCTGGGGGAGGACAGCGTTTCTGGAAACACCATATATTTT. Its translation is CASNPLGEDSVSGNTIYF.

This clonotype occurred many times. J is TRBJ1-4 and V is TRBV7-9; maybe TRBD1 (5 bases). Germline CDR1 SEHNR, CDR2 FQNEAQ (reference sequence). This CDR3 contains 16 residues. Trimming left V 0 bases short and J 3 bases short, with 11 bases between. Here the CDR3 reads CASSLAGRGANEKLFF. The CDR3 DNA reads TGTGCCAGCAGCTTAGCCGGTAGGGGAGCTAATGAAAAACTGTTTTTT.

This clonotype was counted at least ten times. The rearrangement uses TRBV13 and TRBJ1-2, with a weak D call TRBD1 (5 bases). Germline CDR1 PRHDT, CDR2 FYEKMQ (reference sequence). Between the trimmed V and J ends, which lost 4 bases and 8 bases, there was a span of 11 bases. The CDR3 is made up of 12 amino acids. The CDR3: CASSSGLWGYTF. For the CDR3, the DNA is TGTGCCAGCAGCTCGGGACTTTGGGGCTACACCTTC.

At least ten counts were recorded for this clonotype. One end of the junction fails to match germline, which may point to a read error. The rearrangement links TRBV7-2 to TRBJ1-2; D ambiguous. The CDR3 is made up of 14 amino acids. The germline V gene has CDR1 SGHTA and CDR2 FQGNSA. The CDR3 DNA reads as TGTGCCAGCAGGTTAGCGGAAGCTAACTATGGCTACACCTTC. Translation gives CASRLAEANYGYTF.

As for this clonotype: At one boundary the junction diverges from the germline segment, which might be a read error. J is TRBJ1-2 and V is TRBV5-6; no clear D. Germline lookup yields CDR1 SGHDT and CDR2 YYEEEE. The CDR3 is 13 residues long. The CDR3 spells CAGSPAVDNGYTF. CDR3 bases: TGTGCCGGCAGCCCGGCCGTCGATAATGGCTACACCTTC.

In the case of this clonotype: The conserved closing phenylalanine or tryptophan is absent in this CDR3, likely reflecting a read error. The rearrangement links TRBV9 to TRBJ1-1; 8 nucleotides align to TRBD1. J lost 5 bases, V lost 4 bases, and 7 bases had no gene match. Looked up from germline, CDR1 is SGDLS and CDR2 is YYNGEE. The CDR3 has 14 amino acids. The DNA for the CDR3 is TGTGCCAGCAGCTTCACAGGGGGAGCGACTGAAGCTTTCGTT. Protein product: CASSFTGGATEAFV.

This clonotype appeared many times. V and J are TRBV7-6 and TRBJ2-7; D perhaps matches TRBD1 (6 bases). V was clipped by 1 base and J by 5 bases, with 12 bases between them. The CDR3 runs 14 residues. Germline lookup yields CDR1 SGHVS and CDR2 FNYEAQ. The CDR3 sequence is CASSLVGAENEQYF. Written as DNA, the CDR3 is TGTGCCAGCAGCTTAGTGGGGGCGGAGAACGAGCAGTACTTC.

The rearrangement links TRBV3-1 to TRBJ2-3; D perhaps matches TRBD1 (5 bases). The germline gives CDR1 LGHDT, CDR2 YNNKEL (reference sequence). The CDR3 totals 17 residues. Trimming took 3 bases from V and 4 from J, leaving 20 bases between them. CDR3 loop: CASSHRTSPVGADTQYF. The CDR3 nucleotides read TGTGCCAGCAGCCATCGGACATCCCCGGTCGGTGCAGATACGCAGTATTTT.

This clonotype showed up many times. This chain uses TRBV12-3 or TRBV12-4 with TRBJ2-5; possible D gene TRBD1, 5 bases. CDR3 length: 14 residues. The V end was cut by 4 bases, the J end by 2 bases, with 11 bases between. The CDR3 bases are TGTGCCAGCAGTTCGGTGGGGCAGCAAGAGACCCAGTACTTC. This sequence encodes CASSSVGQQETQYF.

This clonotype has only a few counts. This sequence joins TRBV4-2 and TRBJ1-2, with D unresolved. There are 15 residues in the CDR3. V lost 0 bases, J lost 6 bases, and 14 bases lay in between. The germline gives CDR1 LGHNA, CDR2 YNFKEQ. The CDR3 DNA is TGTGCCAGCAGCCAAGAATTGAAAGGGCTTCATGGCTACACCTTC. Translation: CASSQELKGLHGYTF.

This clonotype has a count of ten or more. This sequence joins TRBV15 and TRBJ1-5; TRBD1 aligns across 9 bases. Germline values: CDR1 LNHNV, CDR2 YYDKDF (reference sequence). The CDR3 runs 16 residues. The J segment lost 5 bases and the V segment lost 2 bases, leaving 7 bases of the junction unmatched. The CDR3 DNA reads TGTGCCACCAGCAGACCCCCGGGACAGGGATATCAGCCCCAGCATTTT. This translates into CATSRPPGQGYQPQHF.

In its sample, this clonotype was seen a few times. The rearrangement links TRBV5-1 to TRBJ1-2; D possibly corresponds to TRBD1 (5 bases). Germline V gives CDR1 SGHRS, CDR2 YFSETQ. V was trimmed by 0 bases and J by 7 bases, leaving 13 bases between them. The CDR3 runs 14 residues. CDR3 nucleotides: TGCGCCAGCAGCTTGGAGTTGGGGGAGGGTGGCTACACCTTC. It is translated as CASSLELGEGGYTF.

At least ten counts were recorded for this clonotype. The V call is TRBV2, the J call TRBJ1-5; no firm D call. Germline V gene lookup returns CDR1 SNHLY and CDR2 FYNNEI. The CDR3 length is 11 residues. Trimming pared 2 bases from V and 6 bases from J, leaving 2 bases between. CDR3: CASSESQPQHF. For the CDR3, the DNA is TGTGCCAGCAGTGAAAGTCAGCCCCAGCATTTT.